These 15 T cell receptor beta chains originate from one sample sequenced in a study of T cell responses to AZD1222 COVID-19 vaccine. The table came from immunoSEQ multiplex PCR; TCRdb's copy has only in-frame clones and leaves some out. The data hold about 48,000 clones, with about 88% observed a single time. Sequencing used peripheral blood, obtained 28 days after the second AZD1222 dose. All receptors come from an adult who received the AZD1222 COVID-19 vaccine.

The CDR3 nucleotides are TGTGCCAGCAGCCCCCGGGGGGCCTTTTGGGGCTACACCTTC. It translates to CASSPRGAFWGYTF. This chain links TRBV14 with TRBJ1-2; perhaps TRBD1 as D (6 bases). The CDR3 extends over 14 amino acids. CDR1 and CDR2 from the germline V gene are SGHDN and FVKESK. V lost 4 bases to trimming and J lost 8 bases, with 17 bases between them.

The gene calls are TRBV2 and TRBJ2-1; TRBD2 matches at 8 bases. Trimming removed 7 bases from V and 7 bases from J; junction bases left unmatched: 21. CDR1 is SNHLY, CDR2 FYNNEI, per germline. This CDR3 is built from 18 residues. For the CDR3, the DNA is TGTGCCAGCAACCCGGGCAGCGGGACTAGTAAGGGTCCGAATGAGCAGTTCTTC. Its translation is CASNPGSGTSKGPNEQFF.

The chain carries TRBV4-2 and TRBJ1-1, with 7 bases lining up with TRBD1. Germline CDR1 LGHNA, CDR2 YNFKEQ. This CDR3 contains 13 residues. With 6 bases clipped from V and 12 bases from J, the junction kept 13 bases outside the gene matches. CDR3 amino acids: CASRGPATGFTFF. In DNA form, the CDR3 reads TGTGCCAGCAGAGGACCGGCGACAGGGTTTACTTTCTTT.

The chain recombines TRBV6-4 with TRBJ2-7; D may be TRBD1 (6 bases). Trimming removed 6 bases at V and 1 base at J, with 10 bases between. From germline, CDR1 is MRHNA and CDR2 SNTAGT. The CDR3 is 13 residues long. CDR3 residues: CASSRGPSYEQYF. DNA for the CDR3: TGTGCCAGCAGCAGGGGACCTTCCTACGAGCAGTACTTC.

This clone was recorded only once. V gene TRBV7-2 combines with J gene TRBJ2-7; no reliable D call. V shed 7 bases and J shed 1 base, with 17 bases lying between them. The germline V gene has CDR1 SGHTA and CDR2 FQGNSA. The CDR3 contains 15 residues. CDR3 region: CASTPGRNPSYEQYF. The CDR3 DNA reads TGTGCCAGCACCCCCGGGCGCAACCCTTCCTACGAGCAGTACTTC.

The chain carries TRBV11-2 and TRBJ1-6; D is unclear. CDR3 size: 13 residues. V was shortened by 0 bases and J by 11 bases, with 8 bases between the two germline ends. Germline CDR1 reads SGHAT; CDR2 reads FQNNGV. CDR3 nucleotides: TGTGCCAGCAGCTTAGAAAGGATTGCACCCCTCCACTTT. The encoded protein is CASSLERIAPLHF.

The rearrangement uses TRBV7-6 and TRBJ2-5; 8 bases align to TRBD2. The germline V gene has CDR1 SGHVS and CDR2 FNYEAQ. The V gene end was trimmed by 5 bases and the J gene end by 5 bases; junction bases not matched to a gene: 13. The CDR3 contains 16 residues. The CDR3 bases are TGTGCCAGCAGCCAAGTGTCTAGCGGGCCATCGGAGACCCAGTACTTC. Protein: CASSQVSSGPSETQYF.

The chain employs TRBV27 and TRBJ1-5; possible D gene TRBD1, 6 bases. CDR3 length: 13 amino acids. Trimming shortened V by 0 bases and J by 9 bases, and 9 bases separated the two germline ends. Germline CDR1 and CDR2: MNHEY and SMNVEV (reference sequence). The CDR3 region has the DNA TGTGCCAGCAGTTTATCGAGGGGGGCGCCCCAGCATTTT. Its translation: CASSLSRGAPQHF.

The chain links TRBV4-2 to TRBJ2-1, with D maybe TRBD2 (5 bases). Germline CDR1 LGHNA, CDR2 YNFKEQ. The ends were cut back, 1 base at V and 5 bases at J, with 9 bases in the middle. The CDR3 contains 14 residues. The chain's CDR3 is CASSQVRTHNEQFF. The CDR3 nucleotides read TGTGCCAGCAGCCAAGTTCGGACTCACAATGAGCAGTTCTTC.

This rearrangement joins TRBV5-1 to TRBJ2-4; D unresolved. The V end was cut by 0 bases, the J end by 0 bases, with 7 bases between. CDR1 and CDR2 from the germline V gene are SGHRS and YFSETQ. The length of the CDR3 is 15 residues. DNA for the CDR3: TGCGCCAGCAGCTTGGGTCGGCTAGCCAAAAACATTCAGTACTTC. It specifies CASSLGRLAKNIQYF. The full variable domain, rest sourced from reference TRBV5-1 and TRBJ2-4, is KAGVTQTPRYLIKTRGQQVTLSCSPISGHRSVSWYQQTPGQGLQFLFEYFSETQRNKGNFPGRFSGRQFSNSRSEMNVSTLELGDSALYLCASSLGRLAKNIQYFGAGTRLSVL.

The V gene is TRBV18, the J gene TRBJ2-7; D call uncertain. The V gene's germline CDR1 is KGHSH and CDR2 LQKENI. The V gene lost 0 bases and the J gene lost 2 bases, with 8 bases spanning the gap. The CDR3 consists of 14 residues. CDR3 sequence: CASSPPWMPYEQYF. The CDR3 nucleotides are TGTGCCAGCTCACCACCTTGGATGCCCTACGAGCAGTACTTC. The whole variable domain, remainder taken from reference TRBV18 and TRBJ2-7, is NAGVMQNPRHLVRRRGQEARLRCSPMKGHSHVYWYRQLPEEGLKFMVYLQKENIIDESGMPKERFSAEFPKEGPSILRIQQVVRGDSAAYFCASSPPWMPYEQYFGPGTRLTVT.

The J gene is TRBJ2-1, the V gene TRBV7-2; 8 bases are shared with TRBD2. CDR1 is SGHTA and CDR2 is FQGNSA in the germline V gene. The length of the CDR3 is 15 residues. V dropped 5 bases and J dropped 5; count of bases not matched to a gene: 8. CDR3 sequence (DNA): TGTGCCAGCAGCCCGGCCGGGACTAGGGACAATGAGCAGTTCTTC. Amino acid sequence: CASSPAGTRDNEQFF.

This chain connects TRBV5-1 to TRBJ2-4, with D possibly TRBD1 on 6 matching bases. V was trimmed by 0 bases and J by 3 bases, leaving 10 bases between them. Looked up from germline, CDR1 is SGHRS and CDR2 is YFSETQ. CDR3 length: 15 residues. The CDR3 sequence is CASSLERTVKNIQYF. CDR3 DNA: TGCGCCAGCAGCTTGGAACGGACAGTCAAAAACATTCAGTACTTC.

J is TRBJ2-7 and V is TRBV18; possible D gene TRBD1, 5 bases. The CDR3 covers 14 residues. Deletions cut 2 bases from V and 0 bases from J, with 8 bases between. Germline V gene lookup returns CDR1 KGHSH and CDR2 LQKENI. The chain's CDR3 is CASSPGAPSYEQYF. DNA of the CDR3: TGTGCCAGCTCACCAGGGGCACCCTCCTACGAGCAGTACTTC.

The chain has TRBV28 and TRBJ1-5, with TRBD1 identical over 7 bases. This CDR3 has 15 residues. The junction had 10 bases not matched to a gene; V was cut back by 5 bases and J by 6 bases. Germline V gene data show CDR1 as MDHEN and CDR2 as SYDVKM. The CDR3: CASSTRQGGSQPQHF. The CDR3 region has the DNA TGTGCCAGCAGTACCAGACAGGGTGGGAGTCAGCCCCAGCATTTT.